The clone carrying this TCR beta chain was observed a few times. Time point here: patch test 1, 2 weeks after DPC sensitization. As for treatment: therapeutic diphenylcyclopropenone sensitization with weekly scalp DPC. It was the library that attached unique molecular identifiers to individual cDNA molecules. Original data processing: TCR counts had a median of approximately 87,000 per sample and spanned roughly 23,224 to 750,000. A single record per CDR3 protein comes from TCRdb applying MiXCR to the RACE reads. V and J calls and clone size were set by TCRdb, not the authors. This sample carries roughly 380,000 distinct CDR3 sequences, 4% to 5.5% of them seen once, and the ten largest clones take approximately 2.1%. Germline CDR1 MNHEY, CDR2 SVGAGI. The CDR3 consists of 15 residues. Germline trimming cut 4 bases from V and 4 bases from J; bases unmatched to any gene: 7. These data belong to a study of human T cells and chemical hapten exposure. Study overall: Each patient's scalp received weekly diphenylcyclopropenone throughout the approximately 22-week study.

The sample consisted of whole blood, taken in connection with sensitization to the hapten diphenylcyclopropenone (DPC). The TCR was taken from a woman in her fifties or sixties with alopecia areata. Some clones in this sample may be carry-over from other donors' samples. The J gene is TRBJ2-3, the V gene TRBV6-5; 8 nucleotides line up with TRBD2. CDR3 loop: CASSLLAERADTQYF. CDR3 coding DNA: TGTGCCAGCAGTTTACTAGCGGAAAGGGCAGATACGCAGTATTTT.